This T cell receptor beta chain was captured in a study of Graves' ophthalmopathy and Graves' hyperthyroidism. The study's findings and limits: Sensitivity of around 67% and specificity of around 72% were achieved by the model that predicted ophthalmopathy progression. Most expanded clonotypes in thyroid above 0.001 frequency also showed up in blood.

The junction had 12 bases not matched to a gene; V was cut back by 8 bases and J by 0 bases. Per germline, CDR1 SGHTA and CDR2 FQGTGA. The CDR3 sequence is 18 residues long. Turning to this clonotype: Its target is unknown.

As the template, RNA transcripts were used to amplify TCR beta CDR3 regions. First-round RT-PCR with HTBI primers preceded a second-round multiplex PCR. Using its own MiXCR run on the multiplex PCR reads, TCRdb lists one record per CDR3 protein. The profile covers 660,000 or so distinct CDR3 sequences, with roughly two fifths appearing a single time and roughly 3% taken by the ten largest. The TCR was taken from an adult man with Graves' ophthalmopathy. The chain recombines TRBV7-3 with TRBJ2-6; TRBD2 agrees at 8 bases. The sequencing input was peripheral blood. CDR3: CASQGPGGPGSGANVLTF. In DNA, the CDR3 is TGTGCCAGCCAAGGTCCGGGGGGGCCGGGCTCTGGGGCCAACGTCCTGACTTTC. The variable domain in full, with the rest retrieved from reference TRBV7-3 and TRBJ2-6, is GAGVSQTPSNKVTEKGKYVELRCDPISGHTALYWYRQSLGQGPEFLIYFQGTGAADDSGLPNDRFFAVRPEGSVSTLKIQRTERGDSAVYLCASQGPGGPGSGANVLTFGAGSRLTVL.